The rows below give T cell receptor beta chains drawn from one sample of a study of T cell changes during pregnancy in multiple sclerosis. Clones were sequenced by immunoSEQ multiplex PCR, and TCRdb holds only the in-frame ones, with some missing. The table includes around 51,000 clones, roughly 93% detected once. The sample was peripheral blood, taken in the second trimester of pregnancy. All receptors derive from a female donor with multiple sclerosis, enrolled in a pregnancy study. CDR3s leave out the opening cysteine and the closing phenylalanine or tryptophan.

len,j_gene,v_gene,CDR3aa
13,TRBJ1-5,TRBV28,ASSPQGASNQPQH
12,TRBJ2-5,TRBV5-6,ASSFGIFQETQY
13,TRBJ2-5,TRBV6-1,ASSTGTSGGETQY
11,TRBJ1-5,TRBV7-2,ASSRSSNQPQH
12,TRBJ2-3,TRBV7-3,ASSFDGSWDTQY
13,TRBJ1-4,TRBV25-1,ASSEYVGVNEKLF
12,TRBJ2-1,TRBV4-3,ASSQDARVHEQF
13,TRBJ2-5,TRBV6-5,ASSRLAGAHETQY
9,TRBJ2-7,TRBV20-1,SARDNYEQY
13,TRBJ1-1,TRBV28,ASSRIQGLGTEAF
11,TRBJ1-4,TRBV5-1,ASSLDLEEKLF
12,TRBJ1-2,TRBV7-2,ASSRGLLNYGYT
11,TRBJ1-1,TRBV5-1,ASSLAGYTEAF
12,TRBJ1-4,TRBV5-6,ASSLVDRDEKLF
13,TRBJ2-3,TRBV30,AWSTGTGGTDTQY
12,TRBJ2-3,TRBV5-1,ASSPPSGADTQY
15,TRBJ2-1,TRBV13,ASSLVVKDRGNNEQF
14,TRBJ1-4,TRBV2,ASSFTQGSLNEKLF
13,TRBJ2-7,TRBV28,ASRPPTGGSYEQY
12,TRBJ1-1,TRBV7-3,ASSLREGKTEAF
13,TRBJ1-4,TRBV2,ASSEALGSTGKLF
14,TRBJ2-3,TRBV7-9,ASSFDSGSRTDTQY
17,TRBJ2-7,TRBV7-6,ASSLEPPGLAGSWYEQY
13,TRBJ2-3,TRBV18,ASSPRTGVTDTQY
13,TRBJ2-7,TRBV7-2,ASSWDPSGTYEQY
16,TRBJ2-3,TRBV13,ASSQHLVSGRDSDTQY
17,TRBJ2-5,TRBV15,ATSRDEQERETYEETQY
13,TRBJ2-3,TRBV6-1,ASSFSGPGGDTQY
13,TRBJ1-2,TRBV9,ASSVDGRVQAGYT
14,TRBJ2-7,TRBV7-9,ASSVAPGLGLGEQY
10,TRBJ2-3,TRBV4-2,ASSSGTDTQY
11,TRBJ1-4,TRBV4-2,ASSQDSDEKLF
12,TRBJ2-5,TRBV19,ASSIAGWGETQY